These 18 T cell receptor beta chains were sequenced from one sample in a study of control samples from healthy donors and cancer patients (dated by TCRdb to 2020 to 2022). The method was the immunoSEQ multiplex PCR assay. Not all clones reach the TCRdb copy of this immuneACCESS table, which keeps in-frame sequences only. Checked studies attribute under half of the gap to unresolved V genes and leave the rest unexplained. This sample comprises about 89,000 clones, roughly 86% of them detected only once. The top ten hold roughly 21% of the sample. Sequencing was carried out using blood. These receptors originate from a man aged 25-40 years in good health.

V usage is TRBV7-9 and J usage is TRBJ1-1; perhaps TRBD1 as D (5 bases). Germline CDR1 is SEHNR and CDR2 is FQNEAQ (reference sequence). V lost 4 bases and J 11 bases, leaving 20 bases between the germline ends. The CDR3 consists of 14 residues. The CDR3 region is CASSSRGPVTQAFF. In DNA form, the CDR3 reads TGTGCCAGCAGCTCCCGGGGACCGGTGACCCAGGCTTTCTTT. Based on the CDR3 plus reference TRBV7-9 and TRBJ1-1, the full variable domain is DTGVSQNPRHKITKRGQNVTFRCDPISEHNRLYWYRQTLGQGPEFLTYFQNEAQLEKSRLLSDRFSAERPKGSFSTLEIQRTEQGDSAMYLCASSSRGPVTQAFFGQGTRLTVV.

This clone was recorded once. The rearrangement uses TRBV27 and TRBJ1-6; a weak D match, TRBD1 (5 bases). CDR3 length equals 14 residues. V was clipped by 5 bases and J by 11 bases, with 16 bases between them. The germline V gene encodes CDR1 MNHEY and CDR2 SMNVEV (reference sequence). The CDR3 loop reads CASSTAGRFTPLHF. CDR3 nucleotide sequence: TGTGCCAGCAGTACGGCGGGACGTTTTACACCCCTCCACTTT.

The chain has TRBV6-5 and TRBJ2-7; a possible D gene is TRBD1 (5 bases). The ends were cut back, 6 bases at V and 0 bases at J, with 12 bases in the middle. The germline V gene has CDR1 MNHEY and CDR2 SVGAGI. The length of the CDR3 is 14 residues. Here the CDR3 reads CASRVVTDSYEQYF. The CDR3 region has the DNA TGTGCCAGCAGAGTAGTGACAGACTCCTACGAGCAGTACTTC.

The chain joins TRBV6-5 to TRBJ1-2, with 7 bases fitting TRBD1. After removal of 5 bases from V and 3 bases from J, the junction contained 6 bases not matched to a gene. The germline CDR1 and CDR2 sequences are MNHEY and SVGAGI. This CDR3 has 14 residues. CDR3 DNA sequence: TGTGCCAGCAGTCCGACAGGGACCGACTATGGCTACACCTTC. It specifies CASSPTGTDYGYTF.

J is TRBJ1-1 and V is TRBV6-6, with TRBD1 matching over 10 bases. Germline V gives CDR1 MNHNY, CDR2 SVGAGI (reference sequence). The V gene end was trimmed by 6 bases and the J gene end by 3 bases; junction bases not matched to a gene: 22. There are 20 residues in the CDR3. CDR3 nucleotide sequence: TGTGCCAGCAGCCTTACGAAAACTAGGGGGACAGGGGCTAGCTACACTGAAGCTTTCTTT. Its protein is CASSLTKTRGTGASYTEAFF.

In this sample, this clone turned up once. The CDR3 loop reads CASRGGGPSYEQYV. The CDR3, as DNA: TGTGCCAGCAGGGGCGGGGGGCCCAGCTACGAGCAGTACGTC. The V and J genes are TRBV6-5 and TRBJ2-7, with TRBD2 matching 8 bases. After removal of 6 bases from V and 3 bases from J, the junction contained 7 bases not matched to a gene. Germline V gene sequence: CDR1 MNHEY, CDR2 SVGAGI. The CDR3 has 14 residues.

The chain joins TRBV5-4 to TRBJ2-3; D might be TRBD2 (6 bases). Trimming removed 0 bases from V and 5 bases from J, with 10 bases in between. CDR1 is SGHNT, CDR2 YYREEE, per germline (reference sequence). This CDR3 has 14 residues. In nucleotides, the CDR3 is TGTGCCAGCAGCTTGGGGCGGGGTAAAGATACGCAGTATTTT. Amino acids: CASSLGRGKDTQYF. The entire variable domain, with the rest obtained from reference TRBV5-4 and TRBJ2-3, is as follows: ETGVTQSPTHLIKTRGQQVTLRCSSQSGHNTVSWYQQALGQGPQFIFQYYREEENGRGNFPPRFSGLQFPNYSSELNVNALELDDSALYLCASSLGRGKDTQYFGPGTRLTVL.

The genes are TRBV7-3 and TRBJ2-1; 7 nucleotides match TRBD1. V was pared by 2 bases and J by 9 bases, with 10 bases of the junction left unmatched. Per germline, CDR1 SGHTA and CDR2 FQGTGA. The CDR3 is made up of 15 amino acids. The CDR3 spells CASSLGEGRGSEQFF. The CDR3 nucleotides read TGTGCCAGCAGCTTAGGGGAAGGCAGGGGGAGTGAGCAGTTCTTC.

J is TRBJ1-2 and V is TRBV27; 7 bases line up with TRBD1. The V segment lost 6 bases and the J segment 2 bases; nucleotides outside the gene matches: 6. The CDR3 consists of 14 residues. Germline lookup yields CDR1 MNHEY and CDR2 SMNVEV (reference sequence). The chain's CDR3 is CASRLTGSNYGYTF. The CDR3 DNA is TGTGCCAGCAGATTGACAGGGTCGAACTATGGCTACACCTTC.

In this sample, this clone turned up once. The chain couples TRBV12-5 to TRBJ2-1; TRBD2 agrees at 9 bases. V lost 7 bases and J lost 6; bases outside the gene matches: 7. This CDR3 contains 14 residues. Looked up from germline, CDR1 is LGHNT and CDR2 is FRNRAP. For the CDR3, the DNA is TGTGCTAGTGCCATAGCGGGGGAGGGCAATGAGCAGTTCTTC. Its protein product is CASAIAGEGNEQFF.

V and J are TRBV11-2 and TRBJ2-3, with TRBD2 identical over 8 bases. There are 15 residues in the CDR3. The V and J ends lost 4 bases and 6 bases, in that order; junction bases with no gene match: 9. From germline, CDR1 is SGHAT and CDR2 FQNNGV. CDR3 nucleotide sequence: TGTGCCAGCAGCTCCGGGACTAGGGTAAAGGATACGCAGTATTTT. This translates into CASSSGTRVKDTQYF.

The chain uses TRBV5-4 and TRBJ2-1; D may be TRBD1 or TRBD2 (5 bases each). The V and J ends lost 0 bases and 2 bases respectively, with 9 bases between them. The CDR3 totals 15 residues. Germline V lookup: CDR1 SGHNT, CDR2 YYREEE (reference sequence). In DNA form, the CDR3 reads TGTGCCAGCAGCTTGGCGCAGGGACCCTACAATGAGCAGTTCTTC. This encodes CASSLAQGPYNEQFF.

The chain joins TRBV6-5 to TRBJ1-5; 7 nucleotides agree with TRBD1. This CDR3 is 14 amino acids long. Germline V gives CDR1 MNHEY, CDR2 SVGAGI. V shed 7 bases and J 5 bases; nucleotides not matched to a gene: 8. The CDR3 reads CASTLRQGDQPQHF. CDR3 DNA: TGTGCCAGCACCCTTCGACAGGGTGATCAGCCCCAGCATTTT.

The V call is TRBV10-2, the J call TRBJ2-1, with no clear D. CDR1 and CDR2 from the germline V gene are WSHSY and SAAADI. The CDR3 covers 11 residues. Trimming cost V 3 bases and J 12 bases, with 9 bases left between them. CDR3: CASSDWDSQFF. Written as DNA, the CDR3 is TGCGCCAGCAGTGATTGGGATTCGCAGTTCTTC.

The chain carries TRBV7-8 and TRBJ2-3; 7 bases are shared with TRBD2. Per the germline V gene, CDR1 is SGHVS and CDR2 is FQNEAQ. CDR3 size: 15 residues. V was pared by 5 bases and J by 1 base, with 6 bases of the junction left unmatched. The CDR3 coding sequence is TGTGCCAGCAGCGACGGTCTAGCGGGCACAGATACGCAGTATTTT. Translated, it gives CASSDGLAGTDTQYF.

The rearrangement joins TRBV6-2 or TRBV6-3 to TRBJ2-3; D is ambiguous. The germline V gene has CDR1 MNHEY and CDR2 SVGEGT. Trimming stripped 6 bases from V and 2 bases from J, with 15 bases between. The CDR3 runs 15 residues. The CDR3 DNA is TGTGCCAGCAGCGCGCCCGGACGTTCCACAGATACGCAGTATTTT. This translates into CASSAPGRSTDTQYF.

The V and J genes are TRBV18 and TRBJ2-3, with 9 nucleotides matching TRBD1. There are 15 residues in the CDR3. Germline V gives CDR1 KGHSH, CDR2 LQKENI. V lost 4 bases to trimming and J lost 2 bases; unmatched junction nucleotides: 4. In DNA form, the CDR3 reads TGTGCCAGCTCACGGGACAGGGCCCACACAGATACGCAGTATTTT. Encoded protein: CASSRDRAHTDTQYF.

The chain couples TRBV24-1 to TRBJ1-2; TRBD1 matches at 8 bases. CDR1 KGHDR and CDR2 SFDVKD come from the germline V gene. With V trimmed by 3 bases and J by 4 bases, 9 bases remained unmatched. The CDR3 spans 16 residues. The CDR3: CATSDPEDRVGYGYTF. CDR3 DNA sequence: TGTGCCACCAGTGATCCGGAGGACAGGGTCGGCTATGGCTACACCTTC.